This TCR beta chain was obtained from a study of CD8 T cells in Susac syndrome. The RNA input was roughly 0.45 to 1 ug, and it was reverse transcribed with random hexamers. TCRdb reprocessed the immunoSEQ multiplex PCR reads via MiXCR and lists one record per CDR3 protein. This sample has around 130,000 distinct CDR3 sequences, with 94% found just once. The controls were healthy donors who were matched for age and sex. Sequencing was carried out using CD4+ T cells from PBMCs. This TCR derives from a human donor in good health.

As DNA, the CDR3 is TGTGCCAGCAGGGGGACAATTCAAGAGACCCAGTACTTC. The encoded protein is CASRGTIQETQYF. The chain is built from TRBV7-2 and TRBJ2-5; possible D gene TRBD1, 6 bases. CDR1 and CDR2 from the germline V gene are SGHTA and FQGNSA. Trimming left V 6 bases short and J 2 bases short, with 10 bases between. CDR3 length equals 13 residues.